This T cell receptor (beta chain) was identified in a study of shared clonotypes between healthy human individuals. Study in general: CD8 memory received one plate per donor, CD8 naive two, CD4 memory three and CD4 naive three. Study results and caveats: Since donors were few, the genetic and exposure-history diversity represented was limited.

Profiled with immunoSEQ multiplex PCR; TCRdb holds only in-frame clones, not every one. The sample includes millions of clones, just over 90% of them seen just once. For this clone: Its antigen remains unidentified.

Sequenced: naive CD4+ T cells sorted from blood. Subset: CD45RA+ positively selected. This sequence was found in a man aged 18-30 years in good health.

CDR3: CASSLTISGNEQFF. The DNA for the CDR3 is TGTGCCAGCAGCTTAACTATTTCGGGGAATGAGCAGTTCTTC. The rearrangement links TRBV7-2 to TRBJ2-1; possible D gene TRBD2, 5 bases. V lost 2 bases to trimming and J lost 7 bases, with 12 bases between them. This CDR3 has 14 amino acids. The germline V gene encodes CDR1 SGHTA and CDR2 FQGNSA.